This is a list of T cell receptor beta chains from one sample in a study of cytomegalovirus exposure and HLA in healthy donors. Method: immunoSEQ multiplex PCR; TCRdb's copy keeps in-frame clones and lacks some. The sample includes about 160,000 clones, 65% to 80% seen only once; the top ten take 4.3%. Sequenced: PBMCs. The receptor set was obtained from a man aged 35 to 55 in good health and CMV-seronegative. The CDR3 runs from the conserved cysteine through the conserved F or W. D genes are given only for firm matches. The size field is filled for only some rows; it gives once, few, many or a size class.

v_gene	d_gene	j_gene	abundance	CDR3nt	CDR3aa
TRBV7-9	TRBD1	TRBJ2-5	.	TGTGCCAGCAGCTTGGGCAGGGGGTACCAAGAGACCCAGTACTTC	CASSLGRGYQETQYF
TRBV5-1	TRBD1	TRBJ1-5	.	TGCGCCAGCAGCTTGGTCCCGGGACAGAGGAATCAGCCCCAGCATTTT	CASSLVPGQRNQPQHF
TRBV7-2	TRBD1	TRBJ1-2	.	TGTGCCAGCAGCATTGGGACAGGGGGCGGCGTCTATGGCTACACCTTC	CASSIGTGGGVYGYTF
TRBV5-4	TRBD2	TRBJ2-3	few	TGTGCCAGCAGCACTACTAGCGGGGGGGGTGTAGATACGCAGTATTTT	CASSTTSGGGVDTQYF
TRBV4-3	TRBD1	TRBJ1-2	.	TGCGCCAGCAGCCAAGATCAAAGGACAGGGCAGGGCTACACCTTC	CASSQDQRTGQGYTF
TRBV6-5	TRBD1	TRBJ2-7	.	TGTGCAAACGGACAGGGGAAGTACTTC	CANGQGKYF
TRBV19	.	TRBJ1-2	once	TGTGCCAGTGAACCGGGGGCTAACTATGGCTACACCTTC	CASEPGANYGYTF
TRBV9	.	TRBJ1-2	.	TGTGCCAGCAGCGTAGCTAATTCTGGAGGGTATGGCTACACCTTC	CASSVANSGGYGYTF
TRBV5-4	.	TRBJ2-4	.	TGTGCCAGCAGCTTGGGACCACAGCAGCTCAAACTAGCCAAAAACATTCAGTACTTC	CASSLGPQQLKLAKNIQYF
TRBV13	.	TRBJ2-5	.	TGTGCCAGCAGCTCTTACCCAGGGCAAGAGACCCAGTACTTC	CASSSYPGQETQYF
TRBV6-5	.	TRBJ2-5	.	TGTGCCAGCAGTTTCGAGTACAGGGCACGAGGGCAGTACTTC	CASSFEYRARGQYF
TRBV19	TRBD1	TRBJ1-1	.	TGTGCCAGTAATTATCCAGGGGGCGCGAACACTGAAGCTTTCTTT	CASNYPGGANTEAFF
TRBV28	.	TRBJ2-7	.	TGTGCCAGCAGGATAAGACAGTCCCCCTACGAGCAGTACTTC	CASRIRQSPYEQYF
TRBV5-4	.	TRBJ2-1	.	TGTGCCAGCAGAGGCAGGGACTTACACAATGAGCAGTTCTTC	CASRGRDLHNEQFF
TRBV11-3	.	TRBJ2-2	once	TGTGCCAGCAGCTCCATTACTAGCACGAACACCGGGGAGCTGTTTTTT	CASSSITSTNTGELFF
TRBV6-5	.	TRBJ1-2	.	TGCGCCAGCAGTTACACCGGGACTTATGGCTACACCTTC	CASSYTGTYGYTF
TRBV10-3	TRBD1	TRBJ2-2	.	TGTGCCGCCGGGACAGAGAACACCGGGGAGCTGTTTTTT	CAAGTENTGELFF
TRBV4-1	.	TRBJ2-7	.	TGCGCCAGCAGCCAGGGGCCAGGGTCCTACGAGCAGTACTTC	CASSQGPGSYEQYF
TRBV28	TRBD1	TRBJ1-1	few	TGTGCCAGCTGGGACAGGGGGAAGGGCACTGAAGCTTTCTTT	CASWDRGKGTEAFF
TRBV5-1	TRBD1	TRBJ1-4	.	TGCGCCAGCAGCTGGGGGGGACAGGGCACCTTCGCGGAAAAACTGTTTTTT	CASSWGGQGTFAEKLFF
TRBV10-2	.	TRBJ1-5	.	TGCGCCAGCGTCAAGGGGCCAGCCACCCATAGCAATCAGCCCCAGCATTTT	CASVKGPATHSNQPQHF
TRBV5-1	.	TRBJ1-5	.	TGCGCCAGCAGGGTCGACGGGGGGAATCAGCCCCAGCATTTT	CASRVDGGNQPQHF
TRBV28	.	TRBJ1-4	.	TGTGCCAGCAGTTCTCCCGGGGGAGCAACTAATGAAAAGCTGTTTTTT	CASSSPGGATNEKLFF
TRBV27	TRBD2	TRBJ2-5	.	TGTGCCAGCAGCTCCTCTGGACTAGCGGGGGGGTACCAAGAGACCCAGTACTTC	CASSSSGLAGGYQETQYF
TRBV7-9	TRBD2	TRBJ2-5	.	TGTGCCAGCAGCTTAAACTTCTTAGGGACTAGCGGATCACAAGAGACCCAGTACTTC	CASSLNFLGTSGSQETQYF
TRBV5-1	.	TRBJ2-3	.	TGCGCCAGCAGCTTACGGGGGACGGCCACAGATACGCAGTATTTT	CASSLRGTATDTQYF
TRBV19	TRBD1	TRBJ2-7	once	TGTGCCAGCCGGGACAGAGTAACCTACGAGCAGTACTTC	CASRDRVTYEQYF
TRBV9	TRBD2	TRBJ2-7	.	TGTGCCAGCAGCCCCCGGGGGGTCGGATACGAGCAGTACTTC	CASSPRGVGYEQYF
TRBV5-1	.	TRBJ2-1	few	TGCGCCAGCAGCTTTCTAGACAGCTCCTACAATGAGCAGTTCTTC	CASSFLDSSYNEQFF